The entry below gives a single T cell receptor beta chain sequence along with its context. This clonotype was recorded at least ten times. Its specific antigen is unknown. Base qualities are not provided; no much larger clone lies one nucleotide away. Including cysteine and phenylalanine, the CDR3 has 12 amino acids. Only the CDR3 DNA is retained, 36 bases long and in frame from the first base. Sequences SGHDN (CDR1) and FVKESK (CDR2) are obtained from the germline V gene. V loses 3 bases of germline sequence and J loses 0 bases, and the interval between the two ends is 3 bases. TCR repertoires of sorted CD4+ and CD8+ blood T cells from severe aplastic anemia patients and healthy subjects were deep-sequenced in the study. Ficoll-Paque density gradient centrifugation was used to isolate peripheral blood mononuclear cells. CD4+ and CD8+ T cells were sorted by FACS or magnetic beads before DNA extraction.

This entry belongs to a study of CD8+CD57+ T cells in acquired aplastic anemia (dated by TCRdb to between 2017 and 2018). Broadly, across the study: A mean of approximately 3 ug of DNA, ranging from roughly 0.18 to 30 ug, was extracted from sorted CD4+ and CD8+ cells. Healthy donor samples averaged approximately 10 million reads for CD4+ and fewer than 12 million for CD8+ cells.

Study-level results and caveats: Some 31 CD8+ CDR3 sequences were shared between patients and controls but appeared highly expressed in patients and within their immunodominant clones. No significant difference in CD8+ Simpson's diversity was found between patients and healthy controls (P=0.060).

Genomic DNA was used as template for profiling of TCR beta VDJ combinations and CDR3 sequences. TCR repertoire sequencing was run on an Illumina HiSeq 2000. In the paper's pipeline: TRBV/TRBJ rearrangement plots, CDR3 size and DJ length profiles, and Simpson's diversity index were used to assess repertoires. The most abundant DNA sequence in the deep sequencing data was defined as the immunodominant clone. CDR3 amino acid sequences were checked for sharing between subjects and were compared against published repertoires and the VDJdb database. TCRdb reworked the public reads: Q25 trimming with fastp, MiXCR clone assembly, productive beta chains retained. Rows are unified per CDR3 protein, each entry keeping the most common DNA and genes. Clone size and V and J calls follow TCRdb, not the original study. Here the sample has about 400,000 distinct CDR3 sequences; 65% to 80% occur a single time. The top ten clones comprise 4% of the sample.

The TCR was taken from a human donor in good health, serving as a control. This chain is built from TRBV14 and TRBJ2-7; no D gene is confidently identified. Sequencing used sorted CD4+, CD8+, or CD8+CD57+ T cells (not recorded which) from PBMCs. This receptor carries the CDR3 CASSQTSYEQYF. Read as DNA, the sequence is TGTGCCAGCAGCCAGACCTCCTACGAGCAGTACTTC.